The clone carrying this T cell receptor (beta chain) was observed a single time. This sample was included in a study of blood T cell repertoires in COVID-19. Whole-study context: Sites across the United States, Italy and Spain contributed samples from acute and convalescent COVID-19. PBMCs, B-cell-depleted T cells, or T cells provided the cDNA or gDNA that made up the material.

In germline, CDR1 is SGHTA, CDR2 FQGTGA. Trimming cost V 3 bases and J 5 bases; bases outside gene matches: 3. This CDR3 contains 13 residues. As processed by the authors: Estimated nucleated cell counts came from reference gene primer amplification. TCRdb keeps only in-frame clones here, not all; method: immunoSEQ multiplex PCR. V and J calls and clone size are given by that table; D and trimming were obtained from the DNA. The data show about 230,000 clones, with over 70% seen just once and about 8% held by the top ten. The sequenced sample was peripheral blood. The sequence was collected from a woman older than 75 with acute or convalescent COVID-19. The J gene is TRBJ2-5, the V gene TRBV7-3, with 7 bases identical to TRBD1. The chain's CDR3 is CASSFTGAETQYF. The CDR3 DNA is TGTGCCAGCAGCTTCACAGGGGCGGAGACCCAGTACTTC.